These 8 T cell receptor beta chains were all obtained from the same sample, sequenced in a study of T-cell memory formation after mild COVID-19 (dated by TCRdb to 2020 to 2022). The method was 5' RACE. TCRdb shows the sequencer as Illumina NovaSeq 6000. Using fastp trimming at Q25 and MiXCR clonotype assembly, TCRdb reanalyzed the public sequencing data and kept in-frame beta chains. Here each entry gathers all rows of one CDR3 protein and keeps the most common genes and DNA. In this sample the table shows fewer than 350,000 distinct CDR3 sequences, roughly 18% of which occur a single time. Roughly 24% of the sample goes to the ten largest clones. The sample was PBMCs or a T cell subset sorted from them (not recorded which). All receptors derive from a young man who had mild COVID-19 (a few samples of this study predate the infection). The sample titles of this study are shuffled in the database, so cell type and time point are left out; the donor was told from shared clones.

This clonotype was seen a handful of times. This chain connects TRBV5-1 to TRBJ1-1; no firm D call. The length of the CDR3 is 12 residues. CDR1 is SGHRS and CDR2 is YFSETQ in the germline V gene. Trimming cost V 7 bases and J 1 base, with 8 bases left between them. The CDR3 protein is CASGVRNTEAFF. The CDR3 DNA sequence: TGCGCCAGCGGGGTCCGGAACACTGAAGCTTTCTTT.

The genes are TRBV25-1 and TRBJ1-1; D is perhaps TRBD1 (6 bases). The CDR3 contains 15 residues. Trimming shortened V by 3 bases and J by 11 bases, and 22 bases separated the two germline ends. Germline values: CDR1 MGHDK, CDR2 SYGVNS. DNA of the CDR3: TGTGCCAGCAGTGACCATAAAGGGGGGGCGGGGGTCGCTTTCTTT. Translation: CASSDHKGGAGVAFF.

This clonotype was counted between two and nine times. This sequence joins TRBV5-1 and TRBJ1-1; 8 positions agree with TRBD1. Germline CDR1 is SGHRS and CDR2 is YFSETQ. Trimming took 4 bases from V and 5 from J; bases not matched to a gene: 13. CDR3 size: 16 residues. In DNA form, the CDR3 reads TGCGCCAGCAGCGACCGGACAGGGCTAGATAGGACTGAAGCTTTCTTT. Translated: CASSDRTGLDRTEAFF. Using reference TRBV5-1 and TRBJ1-1 for the parts outside the CDR3, the full variable domain is KAGVTQTPRYLIKTRGQQVTLSCSPISGHRSVSWYQQTPGQGLQFLFEYFSETQRNKGNFPGRFSGRQFSNSRSEMNVSTLELGDSALYLCASSDRTGLDRTEAFFGQGTRLTVV.

V is TRBV7-2 and J is TRBJ2-7; D call uncertain. Trimming shortened V by 4 bases and J by 4 bases, and 11 bases separated the two germline ends. CDR3 size: 13 residues. Germline V gives CDR1 SGHTA, CDR2 FQGNSA. CDR3 sequence reads: CASSSADVYEQYF. The CDR3 DNA reads TGTGCCAGCAGCTCCGCTGACGTTTACGAGCAGTACTTC.

This clonotype was counted a few times. V gene TRBV18 combines with J gene TRBJ1-4, with a weak D call TRBD1 (5 bases). Trimming took 5 bases from V and 2 from J, leaving 12 bases between them. The CDR3 has 15 amino acids. Germline assignment: CDR1 KGHSH and CDR2 LQKENI. Here the CDR3 DNA reads TGTGCCAGCTCAGAAGTTTGGGGGACTAATGAAAAACTGTTTTTT. Protein: CASSEVWGTNEKLFF.

The chain recombines TRBV28 with TRBJ2-1, with 8 nucleotides matching TRBD1. Trimming took 5 bases from V and 3 from J; bases not matched to a gene: 15. The germline V gene encodes CDR1 MDHEN and CDR2 SYDVKM. This CDR3 is built from 18 residues. CDR3 protein: CASSALIRGRSVYNEQFF. The DNA of the CDR3 is TGTGCCAGCAGTGCCCTGATCAGGGGGCGTTCGGTCTACAATGAGCAGTTCTTC.

The rearrangement links TRBV7-3 to TRBJ2-5; 8 bases agree with TRBD2. This CDR3 has 14 residues. Germline V gives CDR1 SGHTA, CDR2 FQGTGA. Losses at the gene ends were 5 bases for V and 5 bases for J; bases not matched to a gene: 7. The CDR3 DNA reads as TGTGCCAGCAGCCCTAGCGGGTCCTGGGAGACCCAGTACTTC. Protein: CASSPSGSWETQYF.

This clonotype was counted at least ten times. V usage is TRBV5-1 and J usage is TRBJ2-1; no reliable D call. From germline, CDR1 is SGHRS and CDR2 YFSETQ. Trimming removed 0 bases at V and 5 bases at J, with 3 bases between. CDR3 length: 12 amino acids. In DNA, the CDR3 is TGCGCCAGCAGCTTGGATAACAATGAGCAGTTCTTC. This encodes CASSLDNNEQFF.